This TCR beta chain was observed in a study of T cell responses to AZD1222 COVID-19 vaccine. A remark on this clone: Antigen: not known.

This CDR3 region has 11 residues. Germline CDR1 is MDHEN and CDR2 is SYDVKM. Trimming cost V 5 bases and J 5 bases, with 7 bases left between them. Study observations and caveats: At baseline, just a handful of AZD1222 recipients tested seropositive. Vaccine-associated CD4 TCRs ranged over spike, dominating at 160-218 and 743-854. In all cases, repertoires were sampled only after the peak T cell response. Two AZD1222 administrations were followed by greater Spike-specific TCR breadth and depth.

Some clones are missing from TCRdb's copy, which holds only in-frame ones; the method was immunoSEQ multiplex PCR. The data hold fewer than 130,000 clones, with 88% observed a single time. The TCR comes from an adult in good health. The sequencing used peripheral blood, collected on day 0 of AZD1222 vaccination. V usage is TRBV28 and J usage is TRBJ2-7; D uncertain. CDR3 sequence (DNA): TGTGCCAGCAGTGGAAGGGACGAGCAGTACTTC. Amino acids: CASSGRDEQYF.